The 32 T cell receptor beta chains given below trace back to one sample, sequenced in a study of human T cells and chemical hapten exposure. TCRdb independently ran MiXCR on the RACE reads; one entry per CDR3 protein. The repertoire consists of more than 55,000 distinct CDR3 sequences, with approximately 9.4% occurring once and the leading ten covering about 3.1%. Time point of the sample: patch test 1, 2 weeks after DPC sensitization. Sample treatment: therapeutic diphenylcyclopropenone sensitization with weekly scalp DPC. Material: whole blood, obtained in connection with sensitization to the hapten diphenylcyclopropenone (DPC). These receptors were taken from a woman between 40 and 50 years old with alopecia areata. Some clones in this sample may be carry-over from other donors' samples.

This clonotype was detected only once. The CDR3 does not end in the conserved phenylalanine or tryptophan, so this is likely a read error. The rearrangement uses TRBV12-3 or TRBV12-4 and TRBJ1-4, with 7 bases that match TRBD1. This CDR3 has 14 amino acids. The trim removed 5 bases at V and 4 bases at J, leaving 4 bases unmatched. The chain's CDR3 is CASSLTGSNEKLFS. CDR3 DNA sequence: TGTGCCAGCAGTCTGACAGGGAGTAATGAAAAACTGTTTTCT.

This clonotype was detected only a few times. This sequence joins TRBV13 and TRBJ2-1, with no clear D. Germline CDR1 is PRHDT and CDR2 is FYEKMQ (reference sequence). Trimming removed 4 bases at V and 9 bases at J, with 10 bases between. CDR3 size: 12 residues. The CDR3 loop is CASSSSVFEQFF. For the CDR3, the DNA is TGTGCCAGCAGCTCTTCGGTCTTTGAGCAGTTCTTC.

This clonotype was seen more than once but under ten times. The chain employs TRBV20-1 and TRBJ2-5; 7 bases map to TRBD2. The CDR3 length is 13 residues. Germline lookup yields CDR1 DFQATT and CDR2 SNEGSKA (reference sequence). V was pared by 0 bases and J by 6 bases, with 4 bases of the junction left unmatched. The CDR3 loop reads CSARDGGTKTQYF. The CDR3 DNA sequence: TGCAGTGCTAGAGACGGGGGGACGAAGACCCAGTACTTC.

This clonotype has ten or more counts. The chain is built from TRBV29-1 and TRBJ1-3; 7 nucleotides match TRBD1. CDR1 is SQVTM and CDR2 is ANQGSEA in the germline V gene. After removal of 2 bases from V and 2 bases from J, the junction contained 12 bases not matched to a gene. The CDR3 contains 17 residues. The CDR3 sequence is CSVESESTGEAGNTIYF. CDR3 nucleotides: TGCAGCGTTGAATCTGAGTCCACAGGGGAAGCTGGAAACACCATATATTTT.

This clonotype was seen more than once but under ten times. This chain joins TRBV4-2 and TRBJ1-2; 7 nucleotides align to TRBD1. The V gene's germline CDR1 is LGHNA and CDR2 YNFKEQ. This CDR3 is built from 13 residues. The V gene end was trimmed by 2 bases and the J gene end by 8 bases; junction bases not matched to a gene: 5. The CDR3 here is CASSQQQGGGYTF. DNA for the CDR3: TGTGCCAGCAGCCAACAGCAGGGGGGAGGCTACACCTTC.

This chain connects TRBV6-6 to TRBJ2-5; D gene ambiguous. Per germline, CDR1 MNHNY and CDR2 SVGAGI (reference sequence). The CDR3 length is 15 residues. Trimming removed 1 base from V and 5 bases from J, with 14 bases in between. CDR3 amino acids: CASSYWLGQEETQYF. CDR3 in DNA: TGTGCCAGCAGTTACTGGTTAGGGCAGGAGGAGACCCAGTACTTC.

This clonotype was found many times. The chain links TRBV18 to TRBJ1-1; TRBD1 matches at 7 bases. J gave up 0 bases and V 6 bases, and 10 bases lay outside the gene matches. CDR1 is KGHSH, CDR2 LQKENI, per germline. The length of the CDR3 is 16 residues. Here the CDR3 DNA reads TGTGCCAGCTCGCCCCCCGGGACAGACTTGAACACTGAAGCTTTCTTT. Protein sequence: CASSPPGTDLNTEAFF.

This clonotype was found many times. The genes are TRBV28 and TRBJ2-2; 12 bases map to TRBD1. This CDR3 region has 16 residues. V lost 7 bases and J lost 7; bases outside the gene matches: 10. Germline CDR1 reads MDHEN; CDR2 reads SYDVKM. In DNA, the CDR3 is TGTGCCAGCATCGAATCTGGGACAGGGGGCGGCGGGGAGCTGTTTTTT. This encodes CASIESGTGGGGELFF.

The table lists this clonotype with many counts. This chain uses TRBV5-1 with TRBJ2-1; 7 nucleotides agree with TRBD2. Looked up from germline, CDR1 is SGHRS and CDR2 is YFSETQ. The CDR3 covers 15 residues. V was clipped by 7 bases and J by 0 bases; unmatched bases: 7. The CDR3 DNA reads as TGCGCCAGCTATATCGGGGGGAGCTCCTACAATGAGCAGTTCTTC. Its protein is CASYIGGSSYNEQFF.

The chain has TRBV12-3 or TRBV12-4 and TRBJ1-1, with D hard to call. CDR3 size: 15 residues. With 5 bases removed from V and 0 bases from J, the gap between germline ends came to 13 bases. The CDR3 region has the DNA TGTGCCAGCAGTCCCGATCCCCTTATGAACACTGAAGCTTTCTTT. It yields the protein CASSPDPLMNTEAFF.

This clonotype was counted many times. The V and J genes are TRBV12-3 or TRBV12-4 and TRBJ1-1, with D possibly matching TRBD1 (5 bases). The CDR3 is 14 amino acids. The V gene lost 1 base and the J gene lost 5 bases, with 11 bases spanning the gap. Here the CDR3 DNA reads TGTGCCAGCAGTTTAGTTGGGGGTCAGACTGAAGCTTTCTTT. This codes for CASSLVGGQTEAFF.

There are many counts of this clonotype. The chain couples TRBV28 to TRBJ2-5, with D perhaps assigned TRBD1 or TRBD2 (5 bases each). Trimming left V 3 bases short and J 0 bases short, with 11 bases between. Germline lookup yields CDR1 MDHEN and CDR2 SYDVKM. CDR3 length: 15 residues. This CDR3 reads CASSFNGGHQETQYF. DNA of the CDR3: TGTGCCAGCAGTTTCAATGGGGGACACCAAGAGACCCAGTACTTC.

This clonotype was recorded at least ten times. The chain recombines TRBV7-9 with TRBJ2-2, with 15 positions matching TRBD2. Germline V gene lookup returns CDR1 SEHNR and CDR2 FQNEAQ (reference sequence). This CDR3 is 20 amino acids long. Trimming took 4 bases from V and 0 from J; bases not matched to a gene: 9. The CDR3 sequence: CASSSRTSGGANSNTGELFF. The CDR3 nucleotides are TGTGCCAGCAGCTCCCGGACTAGCGGGGGGGCCAACTCGAACACCGGGGAGCTGTTTTTT.

This chain joins TRBV5-1 and TRBJ1-2; tentatively, D is TRBD1 (6 bases). V was trimmed by 1 base and J by 2 bases, leaving 12 bases between them. The CDR3 sequence is 15 residues long. Germline CDR1 SGHRS, CDR2 YFSETQ. The CDR3 sequence: CASSLSGDTNYGYTF. CDR3 sequence (DNA): TGCGCCAGCAGCTTGAGTGGGGACACGAACTATGGCTACACCTTC.

This clonotype has more than one count but fewer than ten. V usage is TRBV6-2 or TRBV6-3 and J usage is TRBJ1-5; D possibly corresponds to TRBD1 (5 bases). The V gene's germline CDR1 is MNHEY and CDR2 SVGEGT. The CDR3 runs to 18 residues. Deletions cut 6 bases from V and 3 bases from J, with 24 bases between. The CDR3 DNA reads TGTGCCAGCAGGCCAGGAGTAGGGGTCGCAGGGTCCAATCAGCCCCAGCATTTT. Protein sequence: CASRPGVGVAGSNQPQHF.

This clonotype has more than one count but fewer than ten. The J gene is TRBJ2-7, the V gene TRBV6-2 or TRBV6-3; D not resolved. V was pared by 5 bases and J by 9 bases, with 14 bases between. The CDR3 has 12 amino acids. Germline loops: CDR1 MNHEY, CDR2 SVGEGT. The CDR3 region has the DNA TGTGCCAGCAGTCCAGGATTCGTGGGGCAGTACTTC. It specifies CASSPGFVGQYF.

This clonotype was observed many times. The chain combines TRBV27 with TRBJ1-6; 7 bases agree with TRBD1. Germline V gene sequence: CDR1 MNHEY, CDR2 SMNVEV (reference sequence). Trimming took 10 bases from V and 3 from J; bases not matched to a gene: 9. This CDR3 is built from 15 residues. CDR3 in DNA: TGTGCCACCTCCTTGGGGACAGTCTATAATTCACCCCTCCACTTT. Amino acid sequence: CATSLGTVYNSPLHF.

Written as DNA, the CDR3 is TGCAGTGCTCGGGACGGAAACTATGGCTACACCTTC. This codes for CSARDGNYGYTF. The rearrangement uses TRBV20-1 and TRBJ1-2; D is perhaps TRBD1 (5 bases). The CDR3 contains 12 residues. Germline values: CDR1 DFQATT, CDR2 SNEGSKA (reference sequence). V lost 5 bases to trimming and J lost 2 bases, with 9 bases between them.

This clonotype was detected a few times. The rearrangement uses TRBV11-2 and TRBJ1-1; D is unresolved. Trimming removed 1 base at V and 8 bases at J, with 8 bases between. The CDR3 spans 12 residues. Germline V CDR1 and CDR2: SGHAT, FQNNGV. The CDR3 sequence is CASSLVVGEAFF. The CDR3 DNA follows: TGTGCCAGCAGCTTAGTCGTAGGGGAAGCTTTCTTT.

This clonotype has ten or more counts. The genes are TRBV7-9 and TRBJ2-7; no clear D. Trimming removed 2 bases from V and 0 bases from J, with 5 bases in between. Germline V CDR1 and CDR2: SEHNR, FQNEAQ (reference sequence). This CDR3 comprises 13 residues. The DNA for the CDR3 is TGTGCCAGCAGCTTAACAGCCTCCTACGAGCAGTACTTC. This sequence encodes CASSLTASYEQYF.

J is TRBJ2-5 and V is TRBV5-4; D is tentatively TRBD1 or TRBD2 (7 bases each). The ends were cut back, 0 bases at V and 4 bases at J, with 19 bases in the middle. Germline loops: CDR1 SGHNT, CDR2 YYREEE (reference sequence). The CDR3 runs 17 residues. CDR3 in amino acids: CASSLAGLGGGRETQYF. The DNA for the CDR3 is TGTGCCAGCAGCTTGGCCGGACTAGGAGGGGGCCGAGAGACCCAGTACTTC.

The rearrangement uses TRBV7-9 and TRBJ1-2, with D possibly matching TRBD1 (6 bases). The CDR3 runs 14 residues. Germline V gives CDR1 SEHNR, CDR2 FQNEAQ (reference sequence). Trimming removed 8 bases at V and 0 bases at J, with 13 bases between. The chain's CDR3 is CASVRDTTNYGYTF. The CDR3, as DNA: TGTGCCAGCGTCCGGGACACCACTAACTATGGCTACACCTTC.

Many counts were recorded for this clonotype. The rearrangement joins TRBV7-9 to TRBJ1-2; TRBD1 matches at 11 bases. Unmatched junction bases numbered 12, after V lost 4 bases and J lost 11 bases. The CDR3 has 15 residues. Germline V gene lookup returns CDR1 SEHNR and CDR2 FQNEAQ (reference sequence). This CDR3 reads CASSSAGQGAKRYTF. DNA of the CDR3: TGTGCCAGCAGCTCCGCTGGACAGGGGGCAAAGAGGTACACCTTC.

In this sample, this clonotype turned up a few times. In DNA, the CDR3 is TGTGCCAGCAGTTTCCCTGAAGGGGTCGACGAGCAGTACTTC. Translation gives CASSFPEGVDEQYF. This chain uses TRBV28 with TRBJ2-7, with D perhaps TRBD1 (5 bases). In germline, CDR1 is MDHEN, CDR2 SYDVKM. The CDR3 is 14 amino acids. Trimming took off 3 bases at V and 5 bases at J, with 14 bases between the two ends.

In this sample, this clonotype turned up many times. The chain employs TRBV9 and TRBJ1-2; no definite D call. CDR1 and CDR2 from the germline V gene are SGDLS and YYNGEE. The CDR3 runs 12 residues. Trimming took 0 bases from V and 5 from J, leaving 5 bases between them. The CDR3 coding sequence is TGTGCCAGCAGCGTAGAAGATTATGGCTACACCTTC. This codes for CASSVEDYGYTF. Supplemented by reference TRBV9 and TRBJ1-2, the full variable domain reads DSGVTQTPKHLITATGQRVTLRCSPRSGDLSVYWYQQSLDQGLQFLIQYYNGEERAKGNILERFSAQQFPDLHSELNLSSLELGDSALYFCASSVEDYGYTFGSGTRLTVV.

V and J are TRBV4-2 and TRBJ2-3, with no clear D. The CDR3 has 15 residues. From germline, CDR1 is LGHNA and CDR2 YNFKEQ. V lost 1 base and J lost 2, with 10 bases in between. The CDR3 reads CASSQVLGFTDTQYF. CDR3 DNA: TGTGCCAGCAGCCAAGTATTAGGGTTCACAGATACGCAGTATTTT.

A word on this clonotype: The junction shows a germline mismatch at one end, possibly a read error. The chain recombines TRBV4-3 with TRBJ2-3; 11 nucleotides align to TRBD2. The CDR3 runs to 17 residues. Germline lookup yields CDR1 LGHNA and CDR2 YSLEER. CDR3 residues: CASSQDRLAGGRDMQYF. CDR3 nucleotides: TGCGCCAGCAGCCAAGATCGGCTAGCGGGGGGCAGGGATATGCAGTATTTT.

This clonotype was counted ten times or more. J is TRBJ2-1 and V is TRBV24-1; 15 bases align to TRBD2. Germline lookup yields CDR1 KGHDR and CDR2 SFDVKD. The V gene end was trimmed by 3 bases and the J gene end by 0 bases; junction bases not matched to a gene: 5. The CDR3 runs to 19 residues. The CDR3 here is CATSDPGLAGGLSYNEQFF. CDR3 in DNA: TGTGCCACCAGTGATCCGGGACTAGCGGGGGGCCTCTCCTACAATGAGCAGTTCTTC.

This clonotype was found a few times. The V call is TRBV6-2 or TRBV6-3, the J call TRBJ2-1, with D perhaps matching TRBD1 (5 bases). The CDR3 consists of 15 residues. The germline V and J ends were trimmed by 6 bases and 0 bases, with 12 bases remaining between them. CDR1 and CDR2 from the germline V gene are MNHEY and SVGEGT. In DNA, the CDR3 is TGTGCCAGCAGCCCAGGACACTCCTCCTACAATGAGCAGTTCTTC. Encoded protein: CASSPGHSSYNEQFF.

There are many counts of this clonotype. V usage is TRBV3-1 and J usage is TRBJ2-7, with a possible D match to TRBD2 (5 bases). Germline V gives CDR1 LGHDT, CDR2 YNNKEL (reference sequence). V lost 1 base and J lost 5, with 18 bases in between. The CDR3 contains 16 residues. CDR3 protein: CASSQGSGPPRDEQYF. CDR3 bases: TGTGCCAGCAGCCAAGGCTCTGGGCCCCCGAGGGACGAGCAGTACTTC.

This clonotype was seen many times. This chain uses TRBV19 with TRBJ1-5; TRBD1 aligns across 7 bases. The CDR3 sequence is 15 residues long. In germline, CDR1 is LNHDA, CDR2 SQIVND (reference sequence). J gave up 2 bases and V 7 bases, and 8 bases lay outside the gene matches. DNA of the CDR3: TGTGCCAGTAATGAGGGGGCGATTCGCAATCAGCCCCAGCATTTT. This codes for CASNEGAIRNQPQHF.

This clonotype was detected only a few times. This chain connects TRBV29-1 to TRBJ2-3; no definite D call. Looked up from germline, CDR1 is SQVTM and CDR2 is ANQGSEA. Trimming took 2 bases from V and 6 from J, leaving 15 bases between them. The CDR3 sequence is 14 residues long. The CDR3 DNA reads as TGCAGCGTTGAACCCCCGGAGTCCGATGATACGCAGTATTTT. Amino acids: CSVEPPESDDTQYF.